Following are 26 T cell receptor beta chains from one sample sequenced in a study of early T cells in non-severe SARS-CoV-2 infection listed by TCRdb under 2021. To prepare the library, 5' RACE was applied. Sequencing took place on a NextSeq 500. TCRdb reprocessing: public reads trimmed at Q25 with fastp, clones called with MiXCR, in-frame beta chains kept. Rows matching on CDR3 protein sequence are summarized as one entry with the most common DNA and genes. This sample lists some 60,000 distinct CDR3 sequences; approximately 9.3% were detected once. Less than 1.5% of the sample goes to the ten largest clones. The sample was whole blood. The receptors here all came from an adult who was a healthcare worker with PCR-confirmed SARS-CoV-2 infection or an uninfected control (not recorded which).

The chain uses TRBV20-1 and TRBJ2-3; D is unresolved. Trimming shortened V by 5 bases and J by 1 base, and 16 bases separated the two germline ends. The germline V gene has CDR1 DFQATT and CDR2 SNEGSKA (reference sequence). The CDR3 consists of 15 residues. The CDR3 DNA follows: TGCAGTGCTCCCCCGGCCGGTTGGGGCACAGATACGCAGTATTTT. As protein: CSAPPAGWGTDTQYF.

This clonotype occurred a few times. The genes are TRBV19 and TRBJ1-2; D possibly corresponds to TRBD1 (5 bases). Germline V lookup: CDR1 LNHDA, CDR2 SQIVND (reference sequence). This CDR3 is built from 13 residues. Trimming removed 7 bases from V and 4 bases from J, with 13 bases in between. The CDR3 region has the DNA TGTGCCAGTAACTCAGGGCTTGGCTATGGCTACACCTTC. Translated: CASNSGLGYGYTF.

This clonotype was detected a few times. The chain carries TRBV2 and TRBJ1-5; no reliable D call. This CDR3 region has 13 residues. Trimming took off 11 bases at V and 2 bases at J, with 13 bases between the two ends. CDR1 SNHLY and CDR2 FYNNEI come from the germline V gene. CDR3 region: CAAARDGNQPQHF. In nucleotides, the CDR3 is TGTGCCGCCGCTCGGGATGGCAATCAGCCCCAGCATTTT.

This clonotype was seen a handful of times. The rearrangement links TRBV2 to TRBJ2-3; 11 bases match TRBD2. This CDR3 is 17 amino acids long. In germline, CDR1 is SNHLY, CDR2 FYNNEI. Trimming removed 0 bases from V and 7 bases from J; junction bases left unmatched: 9. The DNA of the CDR3 is TGTGCCAGCAGTGAAGCGCGGCTAGCGGGGGGACCCTATACGCAGTATTTT. Translation gives CASSEARLAGGPYTQYF.

This clonotype appeared many times. The gene calls are TRBV2 and TRBJ2-1, with TRBD1 as a possible D gene (7 bases). Germline-derived CDR1 and CDR2 are SNHLY and FYNNEI. The CDR3 runs to 17 residues. The V end was cut by 1 base, the J end by 8 bases, with 21 bases between. The CDR3 loop is CASSEVVVQSGGYEQFF. The CDR3, as DNA: TGTGCCAGCAGTGAAGTCGTTGTACAGTCAGGGGGGTATGAGCAGTTCTTC.

This clonotype was detected ten times or more. The chain combines TRBV6-5 with TRBJ2-5; maybe TRBD1 (6 bases). V shed 0 bases and J shed 1 base, with 18 bases lying between them. The CDR3 has 18 amino acids. Germline V lookup: CDR1 MNHEY, CDR2 SVGAGI. This chain's CDR3 is CASSYSLRGSTSQETQYF. DNA of the CDR3: TGTGCCAGCAGTTACTCCCTAAGGGGGTCGACGTCCCAAGAGACCCAGTACTTC.

This clonotype was found many times. The chain has TRBV24-1 and TRBJ2-1; TRBD1 might be the D (6 bases). Deletions cut 4 bases from V and 1 base from J, with 10 bases between. CDR3 size: 15 residues. Germline CDR1 reads KGHDR; CDR2 reads SFDVKD. CDR3 amino acids: CATSETGTSYNEQFF. The CDR3 DNA reads as TGTGCCACCAGTGAAACCGGGACATCCTACAATGAGCAGTTCTTC.

J is TRBJ2-3 and V is TRBV4-2; 10 bases line up with TRBD1. V shed 1 base, J shed 8 bases, and the junction held 12 bases outside the gene matches. Germline values: CDR1 LGHNA, CDR2 YNFKEQ. The CDR3 spans 17 residues. The CDR3: CASSQGTRDRGGGTQYF. The CDR3 nucleotides are TGTGCCAGCAGCCAAGGCACTCGGGACAGGGGAGGGGGTACGCAGTATTTT.

This clonotype was counted ten times or more. The chain couples TRBV11-2 to TRBJ1-1; TRBD1 agrees at 8 bases. The CDR3 spans 15 residues. After removal of 1 base from V and 2 bases from J, the junction contained 3 bases not matched to a gene. Germline assignment: CDR1 SGHAT and CDR2 FQNNGV. CDR3 in DNA: TGTGCCAGCAGCTTAGGGGGACAGGTAAACACTGAAGCTTTCTTT. Its translation: CASSLGGQVNTEAFF.

This clonotype appeared once. V gene TRBV11-2 combines with J gene TRBJ2-3; D might be TRBD1 (6 bases). This CDR3 has 15 amino acids. CDR1 and CDR2 from the germline V gene are SGHAT and FQNNGV. The germline V and J ends were trimmed by 2 bases and 2 bases, with 11 bases remaining between them. CDR3 sequence reads: CASSLRQVSTDTQYF. In DNA, the CDR3 is TGTGCCAGCAGCTTAAGACAGGTCTCCACAGATACGCAGTATTTT.

This clonotype has at least ten counts. CDR3 region: CASSLKAGSGGYTF. CDR3 DNA: TGTGCCAGCAGCTTAAAGGCCGGGTCTGGCGGCTACACCTTC. The rearrangement joins TRBV7-2 to TRBJ1-2; D unresolved. The CDR3 runs to 14 residues. V lost 2 bases and J lost 8, with 15 bases in between. Germline lookup yields CDR1 SGHTA and CDR2 FQGNSA.

This clonotype was counted ten times or more. The V and J genes are TRBV7-2 and TRBJ1-4; no firm D call. Trimming stripped 4 bases from V and 3 bases from J, with 12 bases between. Germline V gives CDR1 SGHTA, CDR2 FQGNSA. CDR3 length: 15 residues. CDR3 loop: CASSSQAAANEKLFF. The DNA for the CDR3 is TGTGCCAGCAGCTCCCAGGCAGCGGCTAATGAAAAACTGTTTTTT. Supplemented by reference TRBV7-2 and TRBJ1-4, the full variable domain reads GAGVSQSPSNKVTEKGKDVELRCDPISGHTALYWYRQSLGQGLEFLIYFQGNSAPDKSGLPSDRFSAERTGGSVSTLTIQRTQQEDSAVYLCASSSQAAANEKLFFGSGTQLSVL.

This clonotype was detected ten times or more. This rearrangement joins TRBV12-3 or TRBV12-4 to TRBJ2-5; D remains unclear. Trimming cost V 3 bases and J 5 bases, with 10 bases left between them. The CDR3 loop spans 13 amino acids. The DNA of the CDR3 is TGTGCCAGCAGTTTGGGCAGGAAGGAGACCCAGTACTTC. This encodes CASSLGRKETQYF.

This clonotype was counted at least ten times. This chain joins TRBV7-3 and TRBJ1-1; the D gene is possibly TRBD1 (6 bases). The V gene's germline CDR1 is SGHTA and CDR2 FQGTGA. This CDR3 is 14 amino acids long. V was trimmed by 0 bases and J by 5 bases, leaving 10 bases between them. The CDR3 nucleotides are TGTGCCAGCAGCTTAACGGGGGCGCGGACTGAAGCTTTCTTT. Translation gives CASSLTGARTEAFF.

J is TRBJ2-2 and V is TRBV7-2; 9 nucleotides line up with TRBD1. The CDR3 is 15 residues long. Germline trimming cut 5 bases from V and 8 bases from J; bases unmatched to any gene: 9. Germline-derived CDR1 and CDR2 are SGHTA and FQGNSA. The chain's CDR3 is CASSTGQGLRGELFF. CDR3 DNA sequence: TGTGCCAGCAGCACAGGACAGGGGCTGCGAGGGGAGCTGTTTTTT.

J is TRBJ1-1 and V is TRBV28; 8 bases are shared with TRBD1. The CDR3 is 18 residues long. CDR1 is MDHEN, CDR2 SYDVKM, per germline. The V and J ends lost 6 bases and 5 bases, in that order; junction bases with no gene match: 20. CDR3 DNA: TGTGCCAGCAGCCGCGATCGGGACAGGCATCTTCTGGGGACTGAAGCTTTCTTT. Amino acids: CASSRDRDRHLLGTEAFF.

This chain uses TRBV11-2 with TRBJ2-1; no clear D. Between the trimmed V and J ends, which lost 1 base and 6 bases, there was a span of 19 bases. CDR1 is SGHAT and CDR2 is FQNNGV in the germline V gene. This CDR3 comprises 17 residues. In DNA, the CDR3 is TGTGCCAGCAGCTTAGTTTATGGCGAGATAGCTCTCAATGAGCAGTTCTTC. This codes for CASSLVYGEIALNEQFF.

V and J are TRBV23-1 and TRBJ1-5, with 8 positions matching TRBD1. TRBV23-1 counts as an open reading frame of uncertain function. V lost 8 bases to trimming and J lost 0 bases; unmatched junction nucleotides: 12. This CDR3 contains 17 residues. CDR3 in DNA: TGCGCCAGCCGCCGGGACAGGCCGAATAATAGCAATCAGCCCCAGCATTTT. This translates into CASRRDRPNNSNQPQHF.

The V call is TRBV7-9, the J call TRBJ1-6, with D perhaps matching TRBD1 (5 bases). Looked up from germline, CDR1 is SEHNR and CDR2 is FQNEAQ (reference sequence). V was pared by 5 bases and J by 8 bases, with 16 bases between. The CDR3 has 15 residues. CDR3 DNA: TGTGCCAGCAGCCCTCCCGGCAGGGTTCATTCACCCCTCCACTTT. This gives the protein CASSPPGRVHSPLHF.

V gene TRBV10-2 combines with J gene TRBJ2-5; D might be TRBD2 (5 bases). Germline V gene data show CDR1 as WSHSY and CDR2 as SAAADI. The germline V and J ends were trimmed by 0 bases and 5 bases, with 7 bases remaining between them. The CDR3 loop spans 13 amino acids. CDR3 in DNA: TGCGCCAGCAGTGAGTCGGGCGGGGAGACCCAGTACTTC. Protein: CASSESGGETQYF.

The rearrangement uses TRBV7-2 and TRBJ1-4; no clear D. Between the trimmed V and J ends, which lost 1 base and 6 bases, there was a span of 6 bases. The CDR3 consists of 13 residues. Germline V gene data show CDR1 as SGHTA and CDR2 as FQGNSA. The CDR3 nucleotides read TGTGCCAGCAGCTTAGTGGCGGATGAAAAACTGTTTTTT. Protein: CASSLVADEKLFF. The whole variable domain, filled in from reference TRBV7-2 and TRBJ1-4, reads GAGVSQSPSNKVTEKGKDVELRCDPISGHTALYWYRQSLGQGLEFLIYFQGNSAPDKSGLPSDRFSAERTGGSVSTLTIQRTQQEDSAVYLCASSLVADEKLFFGSGTQLSVL.

This clonotype was counted at least ten times. This chain connects TRBV12-3 or TRBV12-4 to TRBJ1-1; possible D gene TRBD1, 5 bases. The CDR3 has 14 residues. Trimming removed 3 bases at V and 1 base at J, with 9 bases between. The CDR3 is CASSLGGRNTEAFF. DNA of the CDR3: TGTGCCAGCAGTTTGGGGGGTAGGAACACTGAAGCTTTCTTT.

There are a few counts of this clonotype. This sequence joins TRBV7-9 and TRBJ1-6; D gene unclear. CDR3 size: 19 residues. The V gene's germline CDR1 is SEHNR and CDR2 FQNEAQ (reference sequence). V gave up 2 bases and J gave up 1 base, with 18 bases separating them. Here the CDR3 DNA reads TGTGCCAGCAGCTTAACCCAGCCTGGGATCGGGTCCTATAATTCACCCCTCCACTTT. Translated: CASSLTQPGIGSYNSPLHF.

V usage is TRBV18 and J usage is TRBJ1-1, with unresolved D. The CDR3 loop spans 15 amino acids. Germline lookup yields CDR1 KGHSH and CDR2 LQKENI. With 3 bases removed from V and 1 base from J, the gap between germline ends came to 12 bases. The CDR3 reads CASSPYSAKNTEAFF. In nucleotides, the CDR3 is TGTGCCAGCTCACCTTATTCCGCCAAGAACACTGAAGCTTTCTTT.

In this sample, this clonotype turned up a few times. The chain combines TRBV4-1 with TRBJ2-5; 7 bases match TRBD2. The CDR3 spans 14 residues. From germline, CDR1 is MGHRA and CDR2 YSYEKL. V lost 3 bases and J lost 9; bases outside the gene matches: 10. The CDR3 region is CASSQGSGAGAQYF. The CDR3, as DNA: TGCGCCAGCAGCCAGGGAAGCGGGGCTGGGGCCCAGTACTTC.

This clonotype was seen a few times. The genes are TRBV25-1 and TRBJ2-5, with D maybe TRBD1 (6 bases). This CDR3 spans 13 amino acids. CDR1 is MGHDK, CDR2 SYGVNS, per germline. Trimming stripped 1 base from V and 4 bases from J, with 7 bases between. The CDR3 spells CASSEFRGETQYF. In DNA, the CDR3 is TGTGCCAGCAGTGAATTCAGGGGAGAGACCCAGTACTTC.